The 16 T cell receptor beta chains given below trace back to one sample, sequenced in a study of early T cells in non-severe SARS-CoV-2 infection. TCRdb independently ran MiXCR on the 5' RACE reads; one entry per CDR3 protein. The repertoire holds some 100,000 distinct CDR3 sequences, with 14% to 15% as singletons. The sample was whole blood. These receptors were obtained from an adult who was a healthcare worker with PCR-confirmed SARS-CoV-2 infection or an uninfected control (not recorded which).

The V and J genes are TRBV20-1 and TRBJ2-3; D may correspond to TRBD1 or TRBD2 (5 bases each). The CDR3 is 13 amino acids. V dropped 6 bases and J dropped 0 bases, with 10 bases sitting between them. Germline-derived CDR1 and CDR2 are DFQATT and SNEGSKA (reference sequence). The CDR3 is CSAGASSTDTQYF. For the CDR3, the DNA is TGCAGTGCCGGGGCGTCTAGCACAGATACGCAGTATTTT.

This clonotype appeared a few times. The chain combines TRBV27 with TRBJ2-4; D is possibly TRBD2 (6 bases). The CDR3 is 16 residues long. Germline V CDR1 and CDR2: MNHEY, SMNVEV (reference sequence). V was shortened by 5 bases and J by 3 bases, with 17 bases between the two germline ends. Here the CDR3 DNA reads TGTGCCAGCAGTCCACGAACGGGGGTTGGCAAAAACATTCAGTACTTC. It specifies CASSPRTGVGKNIQYF.

This rearrangement joins TRBV5-1 to TRBJ1-6; weak D call: TRBD1 (6 bases). Trimming left V 0 bases short and J 9 bases short, with 10 bases between. CDR1 and CDR2 (germline): SGHRS, YFSETQ. This CDR3 has 14 residues. CDR3 in DNA: TGCGCCAGCAGCTTGGACGGCAGGGGTTCACCCCTCCACTTT. This sequence encodes CASSLDGRGSPLHF.

There are many counts of this clonotype. The gene calls are TRBV6-1 and TRBJ1-2; D not certain. The CDR3 is 14 residues long. With 0 bases removed from V and 1 base from J, the gap between germline ends came to 6 bases. The germline V gene encodes CDR1 MNHNS and CDR2 SASEGT. CDR3 in amino acids: CASSEAGDNYGYTF. The DNA for the CDR3 is TGTGCCAGCAGTGAAGCAGGAGATAACTATGGCTACACCTTC.

This clonotype turned up a few times. The V call is TRBV21-1, the J call TRBJ2-1; the D segment call TRBD1 is taken from the table without a DNA check. TRBV21-1 is classified as a pseudogene. This CDR3 contains 17 residues. The CDR3 region is CASSKFAGDGSYNEQFF. DNA for the CDR3: TGTGCCAGCAGCAAATTCGCGGGGGATGGGTCCTACAATGAGCAGTTCTTC.

The rearrangement joins TRBV30 to TRBJ2-5, with D possibly being TRBD2 (6 bases). Trimming took off 1 base at V and 3 bases at J, with 9 bases between the two ends. Germline-derived CDR1 and CDR2 are GTSNPN and SVGIG (reference sequence). The CDR3 contains 13 residues. CDR3 sequence: CAWSGGTEETQYF. Written as DNA, the CDR3 is TGTGCCTGGAGTGGCGGGACGGAAGAGACCCAGTACTTC.

This clonotype has more than one count but fewer than ten. V is TRBV7-8 and J is TRBJ1-1, with 9 bases fitting TRBD1. Germline-derived CDR1 and CDR2 are SGHVS and FQNEAQ. This CDR3 region has 17 residues. J lost 3 bases, V lost 2 bases, and 10 bases had no gene match. The CDR3 sequence: CASSLTGQGLLDTEAFF. The CDR3 DNA follows: TGTGCCAGCAGCTTAACGGGACAGGGTTTGTTGGACACTGAAGCTTTCTTT.

This clonotype was counted many times. The J gene is TRBJ1-2, the V gene TRBV6-2 or TRBV6-3, with D perhaps matching TRBD1 (5 bases). V was shortened by 5 bases and J by 4 bases, with 11 bases between the two germline ends. Germline values: CDR1 MNHEY, CDR2 SVGEGT. The CDR3 covers 13 residues. The CDR3 DNA is TGTGCCAGCAGTCGGCGGGGGTCCTATGGCTACACCTTC. Its protein is CASSRRGSYGYTF.

The gene calls are TRBV5-4 and TRBJ2-1; TRBD1 matches 7 bases. The CDR3 is 15 amino acids. The J segment lost 7 bases and the V segment lost 3 bases, leaving 10 bases of the junction unmatched. The V gene's germline CDR1 is SGHNT and CDR2 YYREEE (reference sequence). CDR3 coding DNA: TGTGCCAGCAGCTGGGACAGTGGGGCCGCGAATGAGCAGTTCTTC. It is translated as CASSWDSGAANEQFF. The entire variable domain, with the rest obtained from reference TRBV5-4 and TRBJ2-1, is as follows: ETGVTQSPTHLIKTRGQQVTLRCSSQSGHNTVSWYQQALGQGPQFIFQYYREEENGRGNFPPRFSGLQFPNYSSELNVNALELDDSALYLCASSWDSGAANEQFFGPGTRLTVL.

This clonotype was counted ten times or more. The J gene is TRBJ1-2, the V gene TRBV12-3 or TRBV12-4; no clear D. The ends were cut back, 0 bases at V and 6 bases at J, with 8 bases in the middle. The CDR3 is made up of 13 amino acids. The CDR3 reads CASSLAPGNGYTF. The CDR3 nucleotides are TGTGCCAGCAGTTTAGCCCCGGGGAATGGCTACACCTTC.

The chain is built from TRBV2 and TRBJ2-3; no clear D gene. Trimming shortened V by 1 base and J by 4 bases, and 12 bases separated the two germline ends. CDR3 length equals 15 residues. CDR1 and CDR2 from the germline V gene are SNHLY and FYNNEI. The CDR3: CASSEVTLRADTQYF. CDR3 sequence (DNA): TGTGCCAGCAGTGAAGTGACCCTTCGGGCAGATACGCAGTATTTT.

The chain carries TRBV9 and TRBJ2-3, with TRBD2 matching 12 bases. V gave up 4 bases and J gave up 2 bases; unmatched junction bases: 11. The CDR3 loop spans 18 amino acids. Germline CDR1 is SGDLS and CDR2 is YYNGEE. In DNA, the CDR3 is TGTGCCAGCAGCCCTAAGGCTAGCGGGGGGGGATACACAGATACGCAGTATTTT. The encoded protein is CASSPKASGGGYTDTQYF.

This clonotype was seen a handful of times. V usage is TRBV29-1 and J usage is TRBJ1-4; tentative D call: TRBD1 (5 bases). Germline V CDR1 and CDR2: SQVTM, ANQGSEA. The CDR3 contains 12 residues. V was cut by 3 bases and J by 8 bases, with 10 bases left in between. CDR3 sequence reads: CSVDQGGEKLFF. The CDR3 bases are TGCAGCGTTGACCAGGGTGGGGAAAAACTGTTTTTT.

The gene calls are TRBV5-6 and TRBJ2-5; 9 nucleotides align to TRBD1. The CDR3 runs to 16 residues. V trimming: 3 bases; J trimming: 5 bases; junction bases outside the gene matches: 11. CDR1 is SGHDT and CDR2 is YYEEEE in the germline V gene. In nucleotides, the CDR3 is TGTGCCAGCAGCTCTAAAGGACAGGGGCGAGTGGAGACCCAGTACTTC. It encodes CASSSKGQGRVETQYF.

The chain employs TRBV18 and TRBJ2-3; the match to TRBD1 covers 9 bases. CDR1 and CDR2 from the germline V gene are KGHSH and LQKENI. After removal of 1 base from V and 2 bases from J, the junction contained 4 bases not matched to a gene. This CDR3 has 16 amino acids. The CDR3 DNA sequence: TGTGCCAGCTCACCACAGGGACAGGGTACCACAGATACGCAGTATTTT. This encodes CASSPQGQGTTDTQYF.

In this sample, this clonotype turned up a few times. The genes are TRBV12-3 or TRBV12-4 and TRBJ1-5; D uncertain. CDR3 length equals 15 residues. V lost 3 bases and J lost 2, with 11 bases in between. The CDR3, as DNA: TGTGCCAGCAGTTTTGGGGAAGTGGGCAATCAGCCCCAGCATTTT. Translation: CASSFGEVGNQPQHF.